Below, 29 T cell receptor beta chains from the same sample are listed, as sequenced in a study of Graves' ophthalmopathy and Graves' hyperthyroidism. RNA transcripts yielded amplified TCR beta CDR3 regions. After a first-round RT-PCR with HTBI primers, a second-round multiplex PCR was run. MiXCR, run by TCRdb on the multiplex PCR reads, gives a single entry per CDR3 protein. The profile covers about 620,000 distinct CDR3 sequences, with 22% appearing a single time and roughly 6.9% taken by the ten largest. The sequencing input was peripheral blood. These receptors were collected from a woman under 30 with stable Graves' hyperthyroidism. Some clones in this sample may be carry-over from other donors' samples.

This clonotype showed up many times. CDR3 DNA sequence: TGTGCCAGCGGGACGCCCGCAGTCGATGGCTACACCTTC. It codes for CASGTPAVDGYTF. The V and J genes are TRBV6-5 and TRBJ1-2, with D tentatively TRBD1 (5 bases). Trimming pared 8 bases from V and 6 bases from J, leaving 16 bases between. The CDR3 contains 13 residues. CDR1 is MNHEY and CDR2 is SVGAGI in the germline V gene.

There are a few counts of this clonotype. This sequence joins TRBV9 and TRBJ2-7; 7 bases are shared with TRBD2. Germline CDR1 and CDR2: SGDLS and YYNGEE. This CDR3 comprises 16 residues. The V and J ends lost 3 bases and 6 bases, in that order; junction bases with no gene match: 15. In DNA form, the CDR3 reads TGTGCCAGCAGCGCCTTGCCCCTAGCGGAGATCATCGAGCAGTACTTC. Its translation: CASSALPLAEIIEQYF.

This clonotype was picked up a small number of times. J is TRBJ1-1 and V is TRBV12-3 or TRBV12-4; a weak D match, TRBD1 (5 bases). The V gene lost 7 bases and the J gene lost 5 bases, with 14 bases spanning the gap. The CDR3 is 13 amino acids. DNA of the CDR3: TGTGCCAGCACCTTGCAGGGTCTTACTGAAGCTTTCTTT. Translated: CASTLQGLTEAFF.

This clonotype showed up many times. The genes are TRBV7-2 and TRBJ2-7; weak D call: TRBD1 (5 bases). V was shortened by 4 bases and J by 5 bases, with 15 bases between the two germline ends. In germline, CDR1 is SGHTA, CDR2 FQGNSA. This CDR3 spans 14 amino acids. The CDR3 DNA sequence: TGTGCCAGCAGCTCGTTCCAGGGATTCAACGAGCAGTACTTC. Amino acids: CASSSFQGFNEQYF. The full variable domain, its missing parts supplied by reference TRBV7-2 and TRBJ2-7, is GAGVSQSPSNKVTEKGKDVELRCDPISGHTALYWYRQSLGQGLEFLIYFQGNSAPDKSGLPSDRFSAERTGGSVSTLTIQRTQQEDSAVYLCASSSFQGFNEQYFGPGTRLTVT.

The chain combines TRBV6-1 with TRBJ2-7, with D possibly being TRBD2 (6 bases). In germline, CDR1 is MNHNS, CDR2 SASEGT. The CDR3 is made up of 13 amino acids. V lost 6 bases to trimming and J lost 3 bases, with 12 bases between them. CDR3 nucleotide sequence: TGTGCCAGCAGGGCGGGGACGCTCTACGAGCAGTACTTC. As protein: CASRAGTLYEQYF.

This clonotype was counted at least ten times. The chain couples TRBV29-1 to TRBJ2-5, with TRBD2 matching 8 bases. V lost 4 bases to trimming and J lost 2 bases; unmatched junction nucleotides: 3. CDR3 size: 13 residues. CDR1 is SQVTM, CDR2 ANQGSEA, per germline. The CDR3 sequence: CSVASGPQETQYF. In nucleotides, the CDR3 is TGCAGCGTTGCTAGCGGGCCACAAGAGACCCAGTACTTC.

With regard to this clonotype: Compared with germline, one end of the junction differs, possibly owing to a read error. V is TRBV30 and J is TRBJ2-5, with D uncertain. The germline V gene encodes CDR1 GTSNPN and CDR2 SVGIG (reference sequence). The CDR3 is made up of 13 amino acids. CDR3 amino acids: CAWSVYTQEAQYF. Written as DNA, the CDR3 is TGTGCCTGGAGTGTGTACACCCAAGAGGCCCAGTACTTC.

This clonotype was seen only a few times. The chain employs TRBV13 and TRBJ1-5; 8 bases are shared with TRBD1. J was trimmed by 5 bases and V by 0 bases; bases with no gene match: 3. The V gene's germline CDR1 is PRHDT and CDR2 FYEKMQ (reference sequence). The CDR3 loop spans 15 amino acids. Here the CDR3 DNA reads TGTGCCAGCAGCTTAGGCGGACAGGGCCATCAGCCCCAGCATTTT. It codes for CASSLGGQGHQPQHF.

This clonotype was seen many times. This CDR3 reads CASPPRPQQGGTEAFF. DNA of the CDR3: TGTGCCAGCCCTCCCCGGCCCCAACAGGGAGGCACTGAAGCTTTCTTT. V gene TRBV28 combines with J gene TRBJ1-1; tentatively, D is TRBD1 (6 bases). The CDR3 totals 16 residues. CDR1 and CDR2 (germline): MDHEN, SYDVKM. V was pared by 8 bases and J by 4 bases, with 23 bases between. Full variable domain (missing parts from reference TRBV28 and TRBJ1-1): DVKVTQSSRYLVKRTGEKVFLECVQDMDHENMFWYRQDPGLGLRLIYFSYDVKMKEKGDIPEGYSVSREKKERFSLILESASTNQTSMYLCASPPRPQQGGTEAFFGQGTRLTVV.

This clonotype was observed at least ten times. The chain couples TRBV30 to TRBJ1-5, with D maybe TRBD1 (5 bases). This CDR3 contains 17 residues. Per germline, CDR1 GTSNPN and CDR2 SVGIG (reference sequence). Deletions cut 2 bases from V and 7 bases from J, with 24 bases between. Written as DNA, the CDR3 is TGTGCCTGGAGTCCGTACGGGGGGAATGCAGTAAAGCAGCCCCAGCATTTT. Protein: CAWSPYGGNAVKQPQHF.

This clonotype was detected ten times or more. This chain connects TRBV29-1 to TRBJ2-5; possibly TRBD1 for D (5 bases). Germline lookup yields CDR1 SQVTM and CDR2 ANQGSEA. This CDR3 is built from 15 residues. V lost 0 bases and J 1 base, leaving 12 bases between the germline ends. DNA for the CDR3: TGCAGCGTTGAAGATGACGACAGCGCCCAAGAGACCCAGTACTTC. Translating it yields CSVEDDDSAQETQYF.

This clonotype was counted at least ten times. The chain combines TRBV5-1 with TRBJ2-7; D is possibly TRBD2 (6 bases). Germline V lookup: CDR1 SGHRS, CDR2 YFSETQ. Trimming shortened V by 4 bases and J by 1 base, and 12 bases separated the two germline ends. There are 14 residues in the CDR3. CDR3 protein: CASSIGTLSYEQYF. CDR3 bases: TGCGCCAGCAGCATCGGGACTTTATCCTACGAGCAGTACTTC.

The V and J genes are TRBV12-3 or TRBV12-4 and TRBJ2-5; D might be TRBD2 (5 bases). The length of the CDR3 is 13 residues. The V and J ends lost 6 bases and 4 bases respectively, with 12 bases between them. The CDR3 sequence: CASRSDYRETQYF. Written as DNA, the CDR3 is TGTGCCAGCAGATCCGACTATAGAGAGACCCAGTACTTC.

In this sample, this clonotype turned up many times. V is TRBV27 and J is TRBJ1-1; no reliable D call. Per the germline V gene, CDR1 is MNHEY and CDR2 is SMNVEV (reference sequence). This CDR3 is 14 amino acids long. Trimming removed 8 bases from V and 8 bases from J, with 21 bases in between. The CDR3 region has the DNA TGTGCCAGCGGATACGGGGTACCGCGTTTAGAAGCTTTCTTT. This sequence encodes CASGYGVPRLEAFF.

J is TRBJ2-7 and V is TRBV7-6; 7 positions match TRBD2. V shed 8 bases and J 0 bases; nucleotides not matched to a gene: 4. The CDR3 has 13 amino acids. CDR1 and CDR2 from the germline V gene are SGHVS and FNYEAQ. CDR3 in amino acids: CASGGGSSYEQYF. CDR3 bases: TGTGCCAGCGGAGGCGGGAGCTCCTACGAGCAGTACTTC.

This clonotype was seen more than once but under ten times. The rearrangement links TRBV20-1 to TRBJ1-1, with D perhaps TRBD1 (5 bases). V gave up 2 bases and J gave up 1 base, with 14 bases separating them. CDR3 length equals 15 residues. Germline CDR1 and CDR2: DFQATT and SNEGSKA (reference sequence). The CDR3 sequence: CSARRQPRGNTEAFF. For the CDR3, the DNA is TGCAGTGCTAGACGCCAGCCGAGGGGGAACACTGAAGCTTTCTTT.

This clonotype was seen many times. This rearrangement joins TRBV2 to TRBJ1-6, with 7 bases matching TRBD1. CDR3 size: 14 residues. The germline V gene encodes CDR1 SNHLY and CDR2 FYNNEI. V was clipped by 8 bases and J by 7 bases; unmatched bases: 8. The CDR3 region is CASGEQGLNSPLHF. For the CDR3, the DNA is TGTGCCAGCGGAGAACAGGGGTTGAATTCACCCCTCCACTTT.

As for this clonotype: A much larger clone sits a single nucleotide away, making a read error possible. The CDR3 DNA is TGTGCCAGCAGGGGGAACTATGGCTACACCTTC. It codes for CASRGNYGYTF. The J gene is TRBJ1-2, the V gene TRBV6-1, with D unresolved. V gave up 6 bases and J gave up 2 bases, with 4 bases separating them. The CDR3 runs 11 residues. CDR1 MNHNS and CDR2 SASEGT come from the germline V gene.

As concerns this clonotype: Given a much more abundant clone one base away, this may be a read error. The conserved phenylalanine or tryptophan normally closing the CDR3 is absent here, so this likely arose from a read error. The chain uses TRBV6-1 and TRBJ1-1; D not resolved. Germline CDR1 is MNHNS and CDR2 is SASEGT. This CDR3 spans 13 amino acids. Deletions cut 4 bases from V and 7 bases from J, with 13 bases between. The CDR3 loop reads CASSVESFLEAFL. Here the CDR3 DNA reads TGTGCCAGCAGTGTGGAAAGCTTCCTTGAAGCTTTCCTT.

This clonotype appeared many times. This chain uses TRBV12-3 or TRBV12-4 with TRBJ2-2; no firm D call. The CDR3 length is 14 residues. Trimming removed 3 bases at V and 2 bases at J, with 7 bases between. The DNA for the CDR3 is TGTGCCAGCAGTTTGCCGGAAAACACCGGGGAGCTGTTTTTT. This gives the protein CASSLPENTGELFF.

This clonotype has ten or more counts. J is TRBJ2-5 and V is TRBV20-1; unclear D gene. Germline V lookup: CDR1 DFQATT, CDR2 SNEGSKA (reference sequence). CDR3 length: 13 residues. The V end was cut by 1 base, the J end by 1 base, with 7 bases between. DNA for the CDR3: TGCAGTGCTAGAGCCGACACCCAAGAGACCCAGTACTTC. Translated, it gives CSARADTQETQYF.

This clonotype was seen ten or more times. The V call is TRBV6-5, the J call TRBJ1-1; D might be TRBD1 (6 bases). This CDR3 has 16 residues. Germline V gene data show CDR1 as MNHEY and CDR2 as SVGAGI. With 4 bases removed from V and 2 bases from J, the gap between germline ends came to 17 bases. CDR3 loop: CASSSPRTAPNTEAFF. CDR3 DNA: TGTGCCAGCAGTTCCCCCAGGACAGCTCCTAACACTGAAGCTTTCTTT.

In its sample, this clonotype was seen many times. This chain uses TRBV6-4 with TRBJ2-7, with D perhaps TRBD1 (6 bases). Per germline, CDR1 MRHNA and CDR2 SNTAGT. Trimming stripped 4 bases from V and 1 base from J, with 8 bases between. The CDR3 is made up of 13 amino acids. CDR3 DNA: TGTGCCAGCAGTGGGACAGCTTCCTACGAGCAGTACTTC. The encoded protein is CASSGTASYEQYF.

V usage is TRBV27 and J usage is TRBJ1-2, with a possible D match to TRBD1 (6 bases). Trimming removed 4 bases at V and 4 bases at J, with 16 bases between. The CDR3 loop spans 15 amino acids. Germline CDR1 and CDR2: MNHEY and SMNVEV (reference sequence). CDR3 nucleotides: TGTGCCAGCAGTTCGTGGGACAAGGAGCCCTATGGCTACACCTTC. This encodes CASSSWDKEPYGYTF.

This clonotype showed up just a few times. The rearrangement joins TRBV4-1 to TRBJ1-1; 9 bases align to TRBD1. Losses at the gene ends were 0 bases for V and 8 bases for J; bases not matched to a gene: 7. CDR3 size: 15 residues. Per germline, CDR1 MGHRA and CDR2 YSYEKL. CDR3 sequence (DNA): TGCGCCAGCAGCCAAGAGGGGGGACAGGGCGTAGAAGCTTTCTTT. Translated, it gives CASSQEGGQGVEAFF.

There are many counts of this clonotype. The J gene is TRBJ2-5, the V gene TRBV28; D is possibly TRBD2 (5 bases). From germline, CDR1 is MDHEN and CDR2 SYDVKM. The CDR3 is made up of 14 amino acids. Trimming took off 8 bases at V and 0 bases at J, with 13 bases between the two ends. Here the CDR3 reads CASGEGNYQETQYF. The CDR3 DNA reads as TGTGCCAGCGGCGAGGGAAACTACCAAGAGACCCAGTACTTC.

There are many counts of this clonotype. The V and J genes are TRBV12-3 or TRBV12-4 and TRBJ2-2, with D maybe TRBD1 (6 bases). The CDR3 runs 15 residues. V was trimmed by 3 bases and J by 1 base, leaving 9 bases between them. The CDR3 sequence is CASSLGARNTGELFF. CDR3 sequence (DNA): TGTGCCAGCAGTTTGGGGGCCAGGAACACCGGGGAGCTGTTTTTT.

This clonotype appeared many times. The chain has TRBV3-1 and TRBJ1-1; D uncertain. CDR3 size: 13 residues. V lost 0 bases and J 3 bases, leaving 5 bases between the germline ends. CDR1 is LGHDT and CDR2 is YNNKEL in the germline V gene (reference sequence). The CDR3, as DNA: TGTGCCAGCAGCCAAGAACCGTACACTGAAGCTTTCTTT. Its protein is CASSQEPYTEAFF.

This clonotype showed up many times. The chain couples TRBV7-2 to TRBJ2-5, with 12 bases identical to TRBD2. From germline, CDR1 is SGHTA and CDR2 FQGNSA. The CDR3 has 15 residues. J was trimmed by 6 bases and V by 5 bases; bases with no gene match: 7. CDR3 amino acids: CASSTGLAGRKTQYF. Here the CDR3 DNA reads TGTGCCAGCAGCACCGGACTAGCGGGGAGGAAGACCCAGTACTTC.